A single sample gave rise to the 5 T cell receptor beta chains below, sequenced in a study of blood T cell repertoires in COVID-19. Sequencing was performed with immunoSEQ multiplex PCR; in TCRdb, only in-frame clones are kept and a portion is missing. The sample consists of 350,000 to 500,000 clones, around nine tenths of them appearing once. What was sequenced was PBMCs or T cells enriched from blood (not recorded which). Receptors originate from a young woman who had been exposed to COVID-19.

This chain links TRBV14 with TRBJ1-1; D unclear. The CDR3 is 12 amino acids. Germline V CDR1 and CDR2: SGHDN, FVKESK. The V and J ends lost 4 bases and 8 bases respectively, with 11 bases between them. The CDR3 sequence is CASSPRTGEAFF. CDR3 bases: TGTGCCAGCAGCCCAAGGACGGGGGAAGCTTTCTTT.

This clone was recorded only once. The rearrangement joins TRBV18 to TRBJ1-2, with a possible D match to TRBD1 (6 bases). CDR3 size: 12 residues. V was trimmed by 3 bases and J by 6 bases, leaving 8 bases between them. Germline V CDR1 and CDR2: KGHSH, LQKENI. The CDR3 loop is CASSPSGDGYTF. CDR3 coding DNA: TGTGCCAGCTCACCCTCAGGGGATGGCTACACCTTC.

V usage is TRBV5-1 and J usage is TRBJ2-7; D is uncertain. This CDR3 has 15 residues. The V end was cut by 0 bases, the J end by 2 bases, with 12 bases between. In germline, CDR1 is SGHRS, CDR2 YFSETQ. The CDR3 DNA reads as TGCGCCAGCAGCTTGGATACCAGGCTGGCCTACGAGCAGTACTTC. Residues: CASSLDTRLAYEQYF.

This clone was seen a few times. The genes are TRBV5-1 and TRBJ2-5; a possible D gene is TRBD1 (6 bases). The germline V and J ends were trimmed by 4 bases and 2 bases, with 15 bases remaining between them. This CDR3 has 15 amino acids. Germline loops: CDR1 SGHRS, CDR2 YFSETQ. The CDR3, as DNA: TGCGCCAGCAGCCCCTCCCCCGGGACACAAGAGACCCAGTACTTC. Its translation: CASSPSPGTQETQYF.

A single count supports this clone. The rearrangement uses TRBV30 and TRBJ1-1; TRBD1 matches at 10 bases. From germline, CDR1 is GTSNPN and CDR2 SVGIG (reference sequence). CDR3 length: 14 amino acids. Trimming removed 1 base from V and 5 bases from J; junction bases left unmatched: 4. CDR3 DNA sequence: TGTGCCTGGAGTGAGGGACAGGGGTGGACTGAAGCTTTCTTT. Its translation: CAWSEGQGWTEAFF.